This TCR beta chain was sequenced during a study of neoadjuvant nivolumab and ipilimumab in lung cancer. Study-wide background: Patients got nivolumab 3 mg/kg on days 1, 15 and 29; combination added ipilimumab 1 mg/kg day 1. Points from the study as a whole: TCR sequencing covered a small number of samples. Resected tumors had greater TCR richness and clonality than uninvolved lung. Higher pretherapy blood TCR richness went with higher resected-tumor richness.

TCRdb's copy holds only in-frame clones and misses some; the assay was immunoSEQ multiplex PCR. The data contain 18,000 or so clones, around three quarters of them singletons. Of note for this clone: Its specificity is not known.

Source: tumor tissue, taken after neoadjuvant nivolumab, alone or with ipilimumab, at or shortly before surgery. The TCR sequence derives from an adult with non-small cell lung cancer.

CDR3 nucleotides: TGTGCCAGCAACATCGGGACAGGGGGTTTTCAGCCCCAGCATTTT. Its protein is CASNIGTGGFQPQHF. This chain joins TRBV7-2 and TRBJ1-5; TRBD1 matches at 11 bases. The CDR3 runs to 15 residues. The V segment lost 7 bases and the J segment 6 bases; nucleotides outside the gene matches: 8. The germline V gene has CDR1 SGHTA and CDR2 FQGNSA.